Sequencing of this T cell receptor beta chain was carried out in a study of spatial heterogeneity in lung cancer. Study-wide context: A total of under 80 untreated early-stage non-small cell lung cancer patients served as donors. Researchers sequenced follow-up PBMC samples if they had them, and these came a median of about 22 months after resection. Detected sequences consistently included more beta-chain ones than alpha-chain ones. As counted in raw reads, each unique TCR and UMI combination appeared more than ten times on average.

TCRdb reprocessed the 5' RACE reads with MiXCR, giving one entry per CDR3 protein. The sample records some 120,000 distinct CDR3 sequences, more than 10% being singletons. Described time point: blood at routine non-recurrence follow-up after resection. The sequenced material consisted of unsorted whole RNA from tumor, nontumor lung or frozen PBMC. The V gene end was trimmed by 4 bases and the J gene end by 5 bases; junction bases not matched to a gene: 7. The germline V gene has CDR1 SGHTS and CDR2 YDEGEE. The CDR3 sequence is 15 residues long. The chain combines TRBV5-8 with TRBJ1-5; 9 bases agree with TRBD1. This clonotype was sampled from a male donor with early-stage non-small cell lung cancer. The sample consisted of PBMCs, taken at follow-up. In DNA, the CDR3 is TGTGCCAGCAGCCAAGCGGGACAGGGCTATCAGCCCCAGCATTTT. This codes for CASSQAGQGYQPQHF.